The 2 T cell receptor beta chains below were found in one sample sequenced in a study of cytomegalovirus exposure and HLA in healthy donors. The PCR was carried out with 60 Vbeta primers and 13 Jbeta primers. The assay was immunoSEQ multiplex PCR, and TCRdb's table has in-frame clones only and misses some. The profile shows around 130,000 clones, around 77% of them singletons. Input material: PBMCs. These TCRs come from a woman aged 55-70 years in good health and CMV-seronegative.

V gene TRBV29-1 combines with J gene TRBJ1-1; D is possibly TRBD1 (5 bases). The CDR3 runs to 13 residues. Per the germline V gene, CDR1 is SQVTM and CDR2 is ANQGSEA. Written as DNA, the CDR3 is TGCAGTGCCCACAGGATGGGCAACACTGAAGCTTTCTTT. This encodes CSAHRMGNTEAFF.

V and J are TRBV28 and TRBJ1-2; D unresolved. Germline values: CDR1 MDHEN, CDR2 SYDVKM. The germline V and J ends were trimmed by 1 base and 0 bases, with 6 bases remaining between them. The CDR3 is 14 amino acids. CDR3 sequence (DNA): TGTGCCAGCAGTTTATTGGGAGCTAACTATGGCTACACCTTC. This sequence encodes CASSLLGANYGYTF.